The sample holds one count of the clone carrying this T cell receptor (beta chain). The table came from immunoSEQ multiplex PCR; TCRdb's copy has only in-frame clones and leaves some out. The sample records some 75,000 clones, about 96% being singletons. Germline-derived CDR1 and CDR2 are MNHNS and SASEGT. V was pared by 5 bases and J by 2 bases, with 16 bases between. The CDR3 is made up of 15 amino acids. The sample belongs to a study of technical replicates of blood from a few donors. The rearrangement links TRBV6-1 to TRBJ2-7; D may be TRBD1 (6 bases). This receptor was taken from a human donor in good health. Sequences were obtained from T cells isolated from PBMCs. The CDR3 DNA reads TGTGCCAGCAGTCCCCTTCCGGACAGAGCCTACGAGCAGTACTTC. Its protein product is CASSPLPDRAYEQYF.